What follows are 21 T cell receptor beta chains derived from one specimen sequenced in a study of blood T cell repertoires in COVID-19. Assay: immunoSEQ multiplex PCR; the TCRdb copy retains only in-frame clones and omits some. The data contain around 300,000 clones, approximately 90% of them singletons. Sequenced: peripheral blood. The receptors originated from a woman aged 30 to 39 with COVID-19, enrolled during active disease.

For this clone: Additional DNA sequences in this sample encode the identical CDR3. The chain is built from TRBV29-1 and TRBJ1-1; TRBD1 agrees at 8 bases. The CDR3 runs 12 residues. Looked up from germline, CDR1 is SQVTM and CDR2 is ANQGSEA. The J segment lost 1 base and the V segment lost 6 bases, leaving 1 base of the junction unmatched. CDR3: CSVDRGNTEAFF. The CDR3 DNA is TGCAGCGTCGACAGGGGGAACACTGAAGCTTTCTTT.

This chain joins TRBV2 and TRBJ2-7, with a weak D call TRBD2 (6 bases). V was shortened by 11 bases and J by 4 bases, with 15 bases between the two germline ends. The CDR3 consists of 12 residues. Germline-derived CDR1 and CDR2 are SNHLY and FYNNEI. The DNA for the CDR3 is TGTGCCCGCCGGGACTCGCCTTACGAGCAGTACTTC. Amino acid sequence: CARRDSPYEQYF. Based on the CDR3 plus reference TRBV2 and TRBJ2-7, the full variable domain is EPEVTQTPSHQVTQMGQEVILRCVPISNHLYFYWYRQILGQKVEFLVSFYNNEISEKSEIFDDQFSVERPDGSNFTLKIRSTKLEDSAMYFCARRDSPYEQYFGPGTRLTVT.

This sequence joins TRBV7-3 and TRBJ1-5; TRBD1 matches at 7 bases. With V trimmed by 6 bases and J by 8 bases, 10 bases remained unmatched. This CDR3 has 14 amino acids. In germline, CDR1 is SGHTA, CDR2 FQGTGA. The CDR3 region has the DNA TGTGCCAGCAGGGATGGGCAGGGGGTGAAGCCCCAGCATTTT. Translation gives CASRDGQGVKPQHF.

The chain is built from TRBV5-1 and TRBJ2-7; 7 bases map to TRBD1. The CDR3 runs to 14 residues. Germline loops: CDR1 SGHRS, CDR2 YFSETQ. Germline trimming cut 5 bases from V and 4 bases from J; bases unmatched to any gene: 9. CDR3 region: CASRVETGPYEQYF. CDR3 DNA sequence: TGCGCCAGCAGGGTTGAGACAGGGCCGTACGAGCAGTACTTC.

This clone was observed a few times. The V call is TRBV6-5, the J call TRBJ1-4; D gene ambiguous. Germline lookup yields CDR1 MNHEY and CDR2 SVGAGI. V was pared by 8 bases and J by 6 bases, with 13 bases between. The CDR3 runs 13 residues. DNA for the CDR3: TGTGCCAGCGGACTGCTAGGTGATGAAAAACTGTTTTTT. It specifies CASGLLGDEKLFF.

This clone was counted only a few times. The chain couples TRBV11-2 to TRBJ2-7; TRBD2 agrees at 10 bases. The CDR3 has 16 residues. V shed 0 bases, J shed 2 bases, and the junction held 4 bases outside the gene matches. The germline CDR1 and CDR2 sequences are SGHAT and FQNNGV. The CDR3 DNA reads TGTGCCAGCAGCTTAGAGACTAGCGGGTCCCCCTACGAGCAGTACTTC. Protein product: CASSLETSGSPYEQYF.

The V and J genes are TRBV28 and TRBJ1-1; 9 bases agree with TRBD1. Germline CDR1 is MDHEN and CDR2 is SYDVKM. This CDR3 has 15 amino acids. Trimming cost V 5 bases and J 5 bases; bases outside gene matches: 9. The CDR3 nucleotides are TGTGCCAGCAGTCCTAGGACAGGGGTTGGTACTGAAGCTTTCTTT. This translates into CASSPRTGVGTEAFF.

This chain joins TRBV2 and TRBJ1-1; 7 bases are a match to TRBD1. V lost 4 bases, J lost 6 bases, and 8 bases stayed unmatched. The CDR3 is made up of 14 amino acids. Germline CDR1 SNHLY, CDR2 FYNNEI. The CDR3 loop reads CASSVGRGWAEAFF. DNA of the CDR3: TGTGCCAGCAGTGTCGGCAGGGGGTGGGCTGAAGCTTTCTTT.

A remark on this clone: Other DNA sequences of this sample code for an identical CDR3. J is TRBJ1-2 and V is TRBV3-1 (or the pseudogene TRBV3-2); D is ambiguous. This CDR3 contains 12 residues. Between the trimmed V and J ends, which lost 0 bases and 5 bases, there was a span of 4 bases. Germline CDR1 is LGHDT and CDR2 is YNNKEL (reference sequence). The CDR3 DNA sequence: TGTGCCAGCAGCCAAGAATCTTATGGCTACACCTTC. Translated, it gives CASSQESYGYTF.

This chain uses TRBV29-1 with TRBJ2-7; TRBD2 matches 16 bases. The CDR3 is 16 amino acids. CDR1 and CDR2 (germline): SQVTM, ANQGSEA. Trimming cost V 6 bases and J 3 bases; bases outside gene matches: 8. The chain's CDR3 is CSVLGTSGRALYEQYF. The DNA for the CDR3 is TGCAGCGTCCTCGGGACTAGCGGGAGGGCCCTCTACGAGCAGTACTTC.

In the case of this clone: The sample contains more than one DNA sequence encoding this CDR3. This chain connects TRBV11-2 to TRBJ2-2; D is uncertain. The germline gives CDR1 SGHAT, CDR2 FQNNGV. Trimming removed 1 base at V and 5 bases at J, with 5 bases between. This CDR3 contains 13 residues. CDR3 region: CASSLVRTGELFF. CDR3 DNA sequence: TGTGCCAGCAGCTTAGTGCGAACCGGGGAGCTGTTTTTT.

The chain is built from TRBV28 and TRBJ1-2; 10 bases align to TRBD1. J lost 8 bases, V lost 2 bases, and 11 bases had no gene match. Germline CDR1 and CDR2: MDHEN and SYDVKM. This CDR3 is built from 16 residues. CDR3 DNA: TGTGCCAGCAGTTTAACCGGGACAGGGGAAAGAGGCGGCTACACCTTC. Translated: CASSLTGTGERGGYTF.

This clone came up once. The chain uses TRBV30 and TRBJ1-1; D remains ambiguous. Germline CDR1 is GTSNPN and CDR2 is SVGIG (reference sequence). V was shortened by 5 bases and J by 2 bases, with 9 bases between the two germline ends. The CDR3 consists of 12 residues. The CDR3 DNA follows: TGTGCCTGGGCGGGGAGTAACACTGAAGCTTTCTTT. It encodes CAWAGSNTEAFF.

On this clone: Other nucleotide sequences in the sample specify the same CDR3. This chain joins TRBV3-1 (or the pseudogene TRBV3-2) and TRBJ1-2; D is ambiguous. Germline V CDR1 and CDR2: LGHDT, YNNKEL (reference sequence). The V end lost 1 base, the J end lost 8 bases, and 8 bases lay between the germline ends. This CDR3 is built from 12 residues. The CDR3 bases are TGTGCCAGCAGCCAAGGGGCAGCCGGCTACACCTTC. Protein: CASSQGAAGYTF.

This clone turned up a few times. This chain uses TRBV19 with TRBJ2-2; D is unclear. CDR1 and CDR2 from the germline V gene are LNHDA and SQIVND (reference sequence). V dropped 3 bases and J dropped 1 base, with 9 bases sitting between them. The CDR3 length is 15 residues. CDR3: CASSIWQMNTGELFF. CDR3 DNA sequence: TGTGCCAGTAGTATTTGGCAGATGAACACCGGGGAGCTGTTTTTT.

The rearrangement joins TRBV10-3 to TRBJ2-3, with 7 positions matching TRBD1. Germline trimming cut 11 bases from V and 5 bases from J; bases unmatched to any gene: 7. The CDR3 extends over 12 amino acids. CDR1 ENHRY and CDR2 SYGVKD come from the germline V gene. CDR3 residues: CAATGDGDTQYF. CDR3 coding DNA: TGTGCCGCCACAGGGGATGGAGATACGCAGTATTTT.

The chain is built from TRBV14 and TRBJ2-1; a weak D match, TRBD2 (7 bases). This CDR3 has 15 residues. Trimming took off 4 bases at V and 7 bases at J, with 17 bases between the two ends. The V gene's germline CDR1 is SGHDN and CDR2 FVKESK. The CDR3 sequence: CASSPIGGARNEQFF. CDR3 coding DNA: TGTGCCAGCAGCCCAATAGGGGGGGCTAGGAATGAGCAGTTCTTC.

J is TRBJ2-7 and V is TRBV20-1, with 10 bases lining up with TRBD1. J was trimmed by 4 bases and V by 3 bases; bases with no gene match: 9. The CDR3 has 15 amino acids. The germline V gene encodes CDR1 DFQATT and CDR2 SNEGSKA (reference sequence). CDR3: CSASWDRGGPYEQYF. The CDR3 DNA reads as TGCAGTGCTAGTTGGGACAGGGGAGGACCTTACGAGCAGTACTTC.

This chain's CDR3 is CASSQGAIGSSYGYTF. In DNA form, the CDR3 reads TGTGCCAGCAGCCAGGGTGCTATTGGGTCAAGCTATGGCTACACCTTC. The V gene is TRBV5-8, the J gene TRBJ1-2; D may be TRBD1 (5 bases). Trimming removed 4 bases from V and 4 bases from J, with 20 bases in between. The germline gives CDR1 SGHTS, CDR2 YDEGEE. CDR3 length: 16 amino acids.

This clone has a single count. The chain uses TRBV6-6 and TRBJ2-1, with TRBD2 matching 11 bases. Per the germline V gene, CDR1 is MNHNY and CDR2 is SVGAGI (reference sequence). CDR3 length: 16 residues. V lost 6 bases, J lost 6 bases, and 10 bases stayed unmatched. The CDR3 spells CASREIAGGFFNEQFF. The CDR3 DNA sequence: TGTGCCAGCAGGGAGATAGCGGGAGGGTTCTTCAATGAGCAGTTCTTC.

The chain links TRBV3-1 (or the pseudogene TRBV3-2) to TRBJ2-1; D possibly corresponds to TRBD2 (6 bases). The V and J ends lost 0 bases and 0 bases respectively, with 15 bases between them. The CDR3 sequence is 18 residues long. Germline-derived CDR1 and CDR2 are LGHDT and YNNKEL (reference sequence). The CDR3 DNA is TGTGCCAGCAGCCAAGAGAGCACTAGCTTAAGCTCCTACAATGAGCAGTTCTTC. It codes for CASSQESTSLSSYNEQFF.